The 26 T cell receptor beta chains below come from one sample, sequenced in a study of read filtering for tumor transcriptome and immune sequencing. The library was built from 400 ng RNA with molecular barcoded adaptors for alpha/delta and beta/gamma chains. MiXCR, run by TCRdb on the reads, gives a single entry per CDR3 protein. The top ten clones hold roughly 10% of a sample with roughly 67,000 distinct CDR3 sequences, roughly 19% of them seen once. Sequencing was performed on a population of CD138-negative cells sorted from bone marrow. These receptors were obtained from a donor at least 40 years old with multiple myeloma.

This clonotype was seen many times. This chain links TRBV19 with TRBJ1-1, with D possibly being TRBD1 (5 bases). CDR1 and CDR2 (germline): LNHDA, SQIVND (reference sequence). CDR3 size: 18 residues. V was shortened by 3 bases and J by 2 bases, with 22 bases between the two germline ends. The CDR3 loop reads CASSIGDSLFTLNTEAFF. The DNA of the CDR3 is TGTGCCAGTAGTATTGGGGACTCTCTGTTCACGCTCAACACTGAAGCTTTCTTT.

This clonotype was counted many times. This chain joins TRBV5-6 and TRBJ2-7; D is uncertain. V lost 1 base and J 2 bases, leaving 10 bases between the germline ends. The CDR3 extends over 14 amino acids. Germline assignment: CDR1 SGHDT and CDR2 YYEEEE. CDR3 loop: CASSLSPETYEQYF. The DNA for the CDR3 is TGTGCCAGCAGCTTGAGTCCGGAAACCTACGAGCAGTACTTC.

The sample holds many counts of this clonotype. The chain employs TRBV4-1 and TRBJ2-3, with D tentatively TRBD2 (5 bases). CDR3 size: 15 residues. The germline gives CDR1 MGHRA, CDR2 YSYEKL. Trimming took off 4 bases at V and 4 bases at J, with 15 bases between the two ends. For the CDR3, the DNA is TGCGCCAGCAGCCTCCTAGTGGGGAGCGCAGATACGCAGTATTTT. Translated: CASSLLVGSADTQYF.

This clonotype was counted ten times or more. The V gene is TRBV29-1, the J gene TRBJ2-6; maybe TRBD1 (5 bases). The CDR3 covers 15 residues. Trimming left V 4 bases short and J 2 bases short, with 12 bases between. Germline CDR1 reads SQVTM; CDR2 reads ANQGSEA. CDR3 in DNA: TGCAGCGTTGTTCAGGGAAGTGCTGGGGCCAACGTCCTGACTTTC. This translates into CSVVQGSAGANVLTF.

This clonotype was recorded many times. J is TRBJ2-7 and V is TRBV20-1; D is undetermined. Trimming pared 6 bases from V and 6 bases from J, leaving 18 bases between. The CDR3 totals 13 residues. Germline-derived CDR1 and CDR2 are DFQATT and SNEGSKA (reference sequence). CDR3 protein: CSASSGGRGEQYF. The CDR3 region has the DNA TGCAGTGCATCTTCGGGTGGGCGAGGCGAGCAGTACTTC.

The chain links TRBV5-1 to TRBJ2-3, with D perhaps matching TRBD1 or TRBD2 (5 bases each). The CDR3 is 16 residues long. The germline V and J ends were trimmed by 3 bases and 0 bases, with 14 bases remaining between them. Germline CDR1 SGHRS, CDR2 YFSETQ. CDR3 sequence reads: CASSWGTGISTDTQYF. In DNA, the CDR3 is TGCGCCAGCAGCTGGGGGACGGGAATTAGCACAGATACGCAGTATTTT.

This clonotype was seen more than once but under ten times. The chain couples TRBV14 to TRBJ2-5; D is perhaps TRBD2 (5 bases). V was cut by 0 bases and J by 1 base, with 9 bases left in between. CDR3 length: 15 residues. CDR1 and CDR2 (germline): SGHDN, FVKESK. The CDR3 sequence: CASSQDGGVQETQYF. The CDR3 DNA is TGTGCCAGCAGCCAAGACGGAGGTGTCCAAGAGACCCAGTACTTC.

In the case of this clonotype: Since a much larger clone is just one base distant, this may be a read error. The V and J genes are TRBV6-2 or TRBV6-3 and TRBJ1-1; 9 bases line up with TRBD1. The J segment lost 4 bases and the V segment lost 6 bases, leaving 6 bases of the junction unmatched. Germline-derived CDR1 and CDR2 are MNHEY and SVGEGT. This CDR3 region has 14 residues. The CDR3 nucleotides are TGTGCCAGCAGCTCCGGGACAGGGAGCACTGAAGCTTTCTTT. Protein sequence: CASSSGTGSTEAFF.

This clonotype was detected ten times or more. The chain employs TRBV7-3 and TRBJ2-1; 12 bases are a match to TRBD2. The V segment lost 5 bases and the J segment 4 bases; nucleotides outside the gene matches: 6. The CDR3 sequence is 16 residues long. In germline, CDR1 is SGHTA, CDR2 FQGTGA. The CDR3 here is CASSVTGTSGYNEQFF. Written as DNA, the CDR3 is TGTGCCAGCAGCGTGACCGGGACTAGCGGGTACAATGAGCAGTTCTTC.

This clonotype was detected many times. The V and J genes are TRBV29-1 and TRBJ1-1, with a tentative D call TRBD1 (5 bases). Germline CDR1 reads SQVTM; CDR2 reads ANQGSEA. The V end was cut by 1 base, the J end by 4 bases, with 10 bases between. This CDR3 has 13 residues. The CDR3 region has the DNA TGCAGCGTTGAAGGGTGGCAGGGCACTGAAGCTTTCTTT. Residues: CSVEGWQGTEAFF. Combining the CDR3 with reference TRBV29-1 and TRBJ1-1 gives the whole variable domain SAVISQKPSRDICQRGTSLTIQCQVDSQVTMMFWYRQQPGQSLTLIATANQGSEATYESGFVIDKFPISRPNLTFSTLTVSNMSPEDSSIYLCSVEGWQGTEAFFGQGTRLTVV.

This clonotype is categorized as medium-sized. This chain uses TRBV6-6 with TRBJ2-7, with 15 bases aligning to TRBD2. The CDR3 runs 16 residues. The germline CDR1 and CDR2 sequences are MNHNY and SVGAGI (reference sequence). Trimming at V came to 5 bases and at J to 3 bases, leaving 5 bases not matched to a gene. The CDR3 DNA reads as TGTGCCAGCAGTCCCGGGACTAGCGGGAGGCACTACGAGCAGTACTTC. It codes for CASSPGTSGRHYEQYF.

This clonotype came up many times. J is TRBJ2-7 and V is TRBV11-2; tentative D call: TRBD1 (5 bases). The V gene's germline CDR1 is SGHAT and CDR2 FQNNGV. The CDR3 contains 13 residues. Trimming shortened V by 5 bases and J by 6 bases, and 14 bases separated the two germline ends. The CDR3 sequence is CASSPLGPSEQYF. The CDR3 DNA sequence: TGTGCCAGCAGCCCCTTGGGGCCAAGCGAGCAGTACTTC.

Points on this clonotype: Just one base apart from a much larger clone, this may be a read error. The chain carries TRBV7-9 and TRBJ2-1; 8 bases match TRBD1. V lost 2 bases and J lost 4; bases outside the gene matches: 4. The CDR3 sequence is 15 residues long. Germline assignment: CDR1 SEHNR and CDR2 FQNEAQ (reference sequence). CDR3 loop: CASSLLQGVYNEQFF. The CDR3 DNA reads TGTGCCAGCAGCTTATTACAGGGGGTTTACAATGAGCAGTTCTTC.

In this sample, this clonotype turned up many times. V gene TRBV20-1 combines with J gene TRBJ2-7; a weak D match, TRBD2 (6 bases). This CDR3 has 12 amino acids. CDR1 DFQATT and CDR2 SNEGSKA come from the germline V gene (reference sequence). Trimming took off 1 base at V and 4 bases at J, with 8 bases between the two ends. The CDR3 spells CSARGLAYEQYF. The CDR3 region has the DNA TGCAGTGCTAGAGGGCTAGCGTACGAGCAGTACTTC.

This clonotype was observed many times. J is TRBJ2-1 and V is TRBV2; D is unresolved. Germline values: CDR1 SNHLY, CDR2 FYNNEI. There are 14 residues in the CDR3. V was shortened by 6 bases and J by 0 bases, with 9 bases between the two germline ends. Written as DNA, the CDR3 is TGTGCCAGCAGGGTTATCAGCTCCTACAATGAGCAGTTCTTC. Its translation is CASRVISSYNEQFF.

This clonotype has just a few counts. This chain uses TRBV6-1 with TRBJ1-2, with a tentative D call TRBD1 (5 bases). CDR3 length: 13 residues. Germline CDR1 reads MNHNS; CDR2 reads SASEGT. V shed 2 bases and J shed 5 bases, with 9 bases lying between them. DNA for the CDR3: TGTGCCAGCAGTGAATGGGGGAAATATGGCTACACCTTC. This encodes CASSEWGKYGYTF.

A word on this clonotype: A single base is all that separates this from a far larger clone, so a read error is likely. The chain is built from TRBV29-1 and TRBJ1-6, with 11 bases matching TRBD1. The J call could be wrong; TRBJ1-1 is a better fit for the DNA end. Germline V gene data show CDR1 as SQVTM and CDR2 as ANQGSEA. The CDR3 has 15 amino acids. The CDR3 reads CSVGPAGTGGTGAFF. CDR3 coding DNA: TGCAGCGTTGGACCAGCCGGGACAGGGGGAACTGGAGCTTTCTTT.

A note on this clonotype: Without the conserved terminal phenylalanine or tryptophan, this CDR3 likely stems from a read error. V is TRBV12-3 or TRBV12-4 and J is TRBJ2-7, with D unclear. The CDR3 has 14 amino acids. V shed 4 bases and J shed 4 bases, with 14 bases lying between them. CDR3 DNA sequence: TGTGCCAGCAGTTATGTTCTAGGGTGGTACGAGCAGTACCTC. Protein product: CASSYVLGWYEQYL.

There are many counts of this clonotype. V usage is TRBV5-4 and J usage is TRBJ2-5; no firm D call. This CDR3 region has 14 residues. Between the trimmed V and J ends, which lost 7 bases and 5 bases, there was a span of 18 bases. Germline CDR1 reads SGHNT; CDR2 reads YYREEE (reference sequence). The CDR3 nucleotides are TGTGCCAGCGCCCAGGACGGCAGTTCGGAGACCCAGTACTTC. It encodes CASAQDGSSETQYF. The full variable domain, its missing parts supplied by reference TRBV5-4 and TRBJ2-5, is ETGVTQSPTHLIKTRGQQVTLRCSSQSGHNTVSWYQQALGQGPQFIFQYYREEENGRGNFPPRFSGLQFPNYSSELNVNALELDDSALYLCASAQDGSSETQYFGPGTRLLVL.

This clonotype was observed at least ten times. This rearrangement joins TRBV5-1 to TRBJ1-1; D remains ambiguous. CDR3 length: 14 residues. CDR1 and CDR2 (germline): SGHRS, YFSETQ. V was pared by 2 bases and J by 0 bases, with 8 bases between. The CDR3, as DNA: TGCGCCAGCAGCTTCTCAGGATTGAACACTGAAGCTTTCTTT. Its protein is CASSFSGLNTEAFF.

The chain combines TRBV5-1 with TRBJ1-4, with 9 positions matching TRBD1. The V and J ends lost 5 bases and 11 bases, in that order; junction bases with no gene match: 19. CDR1 is SGHRS, CDR2 YFSETQ, per germline. The CDR3 spans 17 residues. This CDR3 is CASRHGTGISPDEKLFF. As DNA, the CDR3 is TGCGCCAGCAGACACGGGACAGGGATTAGCCCCGACGAGAAACTGTTTTTT.

This clonotype was observed at least ten times. The V and J genes are TRBV6-1 and TRBJ2-5; no definite D call. The V gene lost 11 bases and the J gene lost 0 bases, with 16 bases spanning the gap. CDR3 length: 14 amino acids. The germline CDR1 and CDR2 sequences are MNHNS and SASEGT. CDR3: CAHSTRPDQETQYF. CDR3 sequence (DNA): TGTGCCCACTCCACCAGGCCAGACCAAGAGACCCAGTACTTC.

This clonotype was recorded at least ten times. The chain employs TRBV13 and TRBJ1-1, with D maybe TRBD1 (5 bases). Germline V CDR1 and CDR2: PRHDT, FYEKMQ (reference sequence). This CDR3 is built from 13 residues. Trimming stripped 0 bases from V and 4 bases from J, with 6 bases between. In DNA, the CDR3 is TGTGCCAGCAGCTTAGGCAGGGCCACTGAAGCTTTCTTT. It codes for CASSLGRATEAFF.

This clonotype was observed a few times. The V call is TRBV4-1, the J call TRBJ2-1; TRBD2 matches at 11 bases. The germline V gene encodes CDR1 MGHRA and CDR2 YSYEKL. Unmatched junction bases numbered 9, after V lost 2 bases and J lost 0 bases. The CDR3 spans 19 residues. This CDR3 is CASSQLGLAGGGSYNEQFF. The CDR3 DNA follows: TGCGCCAGCAGCCAACTCGGCCTAGCGGGGGGCGGCTCCTACAATGAGCAGTTCTTC.

Points on this clonotype: This may be a read error, as it is one base from a much larger clone. V and J are TRBV7-9 and TRBJ2-3; D gene unclear. Per germline, CDR1 SEHNR and CDR2 FQNEAQ (reference sequence). The CDR3 covers 16 residues. CDR3 coding DNA: TGTACCAGCAGCTTCTCTCAATACGACGACGTCGACACGCAGTATTTT. Residues: CTSSFSQYDDVDTQYF.

This clonotype was recorded many times. The chain links TRBV10-2 to TRBJ2-5; a weak D match, TRBD2 (5 bases). Trimming shortened V by 5 bases and J by 1 base, and 8 bases separated the two germline ends. The CDR3 loop spans 13 amino acids. The V gene's germline CDR1 is WSHSY and CDR2 SAAADI. The DNA of the CDR3 is TGCGCCAGCAGTACTAGTACCCAAGAGACCCAGTACTTC. It is translated as CASSTSTQETQYF.